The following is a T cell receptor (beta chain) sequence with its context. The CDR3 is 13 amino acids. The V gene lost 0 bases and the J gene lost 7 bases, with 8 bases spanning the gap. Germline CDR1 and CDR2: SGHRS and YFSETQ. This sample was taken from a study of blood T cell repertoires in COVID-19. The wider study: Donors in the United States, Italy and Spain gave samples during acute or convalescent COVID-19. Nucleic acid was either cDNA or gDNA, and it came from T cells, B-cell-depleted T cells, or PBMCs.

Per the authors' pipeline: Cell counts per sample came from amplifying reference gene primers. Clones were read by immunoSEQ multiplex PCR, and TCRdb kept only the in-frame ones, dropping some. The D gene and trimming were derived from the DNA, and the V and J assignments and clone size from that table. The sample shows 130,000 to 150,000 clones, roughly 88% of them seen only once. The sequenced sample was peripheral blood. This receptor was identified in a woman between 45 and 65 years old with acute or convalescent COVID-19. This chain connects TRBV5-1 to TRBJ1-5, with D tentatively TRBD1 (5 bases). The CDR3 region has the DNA TGCGCCAGCAGCTTGGATGGGGCCCAGCCCCAGCATTTT. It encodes CASSLDGAQPQHF.